Listed below are T cell receptor beta chains from one sample, sequenced in a study of cytomegalovirus exposure and HLA in healthy donors. Repertoires were generated with immunoSEQ multiplex PCR, while TCRdb's copy carries only in-frame clones and drops some. The profile shows 200,000 to 250,000 clones, roughly 83% of them singletons. Sequenced: PBMCs. The receptors come from a woman between 18 and 29 years old in good health and CMV-seronegative. Both conserved end residues are trimmed from each CDR3.

V gene,J gene,CDR3 protein
TRBV6-6,TRBJ2-7,ASSLTGNYEQY
TRBV30,TRBJ2-7,AWSRGQLYEQY
TRBV5-6,TRBJ1-1,ASSLGVRDTEAF
TRBV14,TRBJ1-3,ASSQSRGGNTIY
TRBV9,TRBJ2-5,ASSEGEYETQY
TRBV18,TRBJ1-2,ASSPLNSDHYGYT
TRBV11-3,TRBJ2-1,ASSYRDGGYEQF
TRBV30,TRBJ1-5,AWRGPGSNQPQH
TRBV19,TRBJ2-7,ASSIGQGAYEQY
TRBV5-1,TRBJ1-4,ASSLRGQGATNEKLF
TRBV18,TRBJ1-1,ASSPPGTPGGTEAF
TRBV27,TRBJ2-5,ASSFGHQETQY
TRBV5-1,TRBJ1-5,ASSPRGSQPQH
TRBV2,TRBJ2-7,ASRTGTVSEQY
TRBV10-3,TRBJ2-7,ATSSSSYEQY
TRBV7-6,TRBJ2-1,AVAGGSSSYNEQF
TRBV30,TRBJ2-3,AWSGTESNTDTQY
TRBV6-1,TRBJ1-5,ASSEHGNQPQH
TRBV9,TRBJ2-2,ASSVVWDSFPGELF
TRBV2,TRBJ1-1,ASSESGFTEAF
TRBV28,TRBJ1-2,ASSLDRDLGYT
TRBV2,TRBJ2-3,ASRIQPSTDTQY
TRBV7-9,TRBJ2-2,ASSFDRVELF
TRBV27,TRBJ2-3,ASSLRQWDTQY
TRBV28,TRBJ2-5,ASLGEKTQY
TRBV6-5,TRBJ1-1,ASSYTGTGGLTEAF
TRBV28,TRBJ1-1,ASSPSTGVRTEAF
TRBV4-1,TRBJ1-2,ASSQSRTGDYGYT
TRBV5-4,TRBJ2-7,ASSAGQSPYEQY
TRBV27,TRBJ2-2,ASSDRGVLNTGELF
TRBV7-8,TRBJ1-2,ASSEPALPGGYT
TRBV30,TRBJ1-2,AWSIGDGYT
TRBV7-6,TRBJ2-1,ASSLGLGEGNEQF
TRBV6-6,TRBJ2-7,ASSKLGLAGGEQY
TRBV27,TRBJ2-7,ASSRAGAYYEQY
TRBV10-3,TRBJ1-2,AIRHRDTYTSNYGYT
TRBV10-3,TRBJ1-5,AISEWGNQPQH
TRBV18,TRBJ2-5,ASSPGLSGASPKTQY
TRBV29-1,TRBJ2-5,SVEDRGHQETQY
TRBV5-4,TRBJ2-3,ASSLGGQSTDTQY
TRBV9,TRBJ2-3,ASSPTPGGSTDTQY
TRBV9,TRBJ2-7,ASSLGTAGDEQY
TRBV28,TRBJ2-7,ASSGVRHEQY
TRBV27,TRBJ2-3,ASSHDFSPPTDTQY
TRBV6-1,TRBJ2-7,ASSVTGTGGRAYEQY
TRBV18,TRBJ2-7,ASSPPGLGHYEQY
TRBV6-1,TRBJ1-2,ASSEEVRGHYGYT
TRBV2,TRBJ2-3,ASRGPGTSGGPSSTDTQY
TRBV30,TRBJ1-6,AWSGLMGLNSPLH
TRBV27,TRBJ2-7,ATRAGYEQY
TRBV30,TRBJ2-1,AWSGRTGSYNEQF
TRBV7-9,TRBJ2-7,ASSSREFGQY